The 10 T cell receptor beta chains below all came from one sample that was sequenced in a study of T cells expressing NK-cell markers. From the 5' RACE reads, TCRdb lists one entry per CDR3 protein and no DNA. There are roughly 450,000 distinct CDR3 sequences in the sample, with about 1.5% held by the top ten. Sequencing used blood T cells: a sorted CD56 or NKG2C T cell subset, CD4+ or CD8+ T cells, or bulk PBMC T cells (not recorded which). The origin of the receptors is a woman aged 50 to 65 in good health.

The chain carries TRBV5-1 and TRBJ1-2; checking the TCRdb D call of TRBD1 is not possible without DNA. CDR1 and CDR2 (germline): SGHRS, YFSETQ. This CDR3 is 12 amino acids long. CDR3: CASSMRRDGYTF. The complete variable domain, with remaining parts taken from reference TRBV5-1 and TRBJ1-2, reads KAGVTQTPRYLIKTRGQQVTLSCSPISGHRSVSWYQQTPGQGLQFLFEYFSETQRNKGNFPGRFSGRQFSNSRSEMNVSTLELGDSALYLCASSMRRDGYTFGSGTRLTVV.

V and J are TRBV2 and TRBJ1-1; TCRdb lists TRBD1, though no DNA is available to test this call. The germline gives CDR1 SNHLY, CDR2 FYNNEI. CDR3 size: 13 residues. This CDR3 is CASMRTANTEAFF.

The rearrangement uses TRBV6-6 and TRBJ2-2. This CDR3 spans 15 amino acids. Germline assignment: CDR1 MNHNY and CDR2 SVGAGI (reference sequence). The CDR3 protein is CASSPTGLGTGELFF.

J is TRBJ1-5 and V is TRBV6-5; TCRdb gives TRBD1 as the D gene, but with no DNA this cannot be confirmed. Germline V gene data show CDR1 as MNHEY and CDR2 as SVGAGI. This CDR3 is built from 14 residues. The CDR3: CASRLTQGNQPQHF.

V usage is TRBV5-1 and J usage is TRBJ2-2. CDR1 is SGHRS, CDR2 YFSETQ, per germline. The CDR3 contains 15 residues. CDR3: CASRLQWQRTGELFF.

The chain has TRBV20-1 and TRBJ2-3; absent DNA, TCRdb's TRBD2 call cannot be checked. Looked up from germline, CDR1 is DFQATT and CDR2 is SNEGSKA (reference sequence). The CDR3 sequence is 15 residues long. CDR3 residues: CSAMGLAGGMDTQYF.

V gene TRBV12-3 or TRBV12-4 combines with J gene TRBJ2-7. The length of the CDR3 is 15 residues. CDR3 sequence reads: CASSLRAGASHEQYF.

This rearrangement joins TRBV25-1 to TRBJ2-7. The CDR3 spans 14 residues. Looked up from germline, CDR1 is MGHDK and CDR2 is SYGVNS. This CDR3 is CASQTQPSGYEQYF.

This rearrangement joins TRBV25-1 to TRBJ2-3; TCRdb picks TRBD2, but there is no DNA to check that call. The CDR3 consists of 17 residues. CDR1 is MGHDK and CDR2 is SYGVNS in the germline V gene. This CDR3 is CASSPLRRAIGPDTQYF.

The chain links TRBV9 to TRBJ2-4; TCRdb outputs TRBD2, but without DNA this stays unchecked. The length of the CDR3 is 16 residues. Germline V gives CDR1 SGDLS, CDR2 YYNGEE. CDR3 sequence reads: CASSVEAGAAKNIQYF.